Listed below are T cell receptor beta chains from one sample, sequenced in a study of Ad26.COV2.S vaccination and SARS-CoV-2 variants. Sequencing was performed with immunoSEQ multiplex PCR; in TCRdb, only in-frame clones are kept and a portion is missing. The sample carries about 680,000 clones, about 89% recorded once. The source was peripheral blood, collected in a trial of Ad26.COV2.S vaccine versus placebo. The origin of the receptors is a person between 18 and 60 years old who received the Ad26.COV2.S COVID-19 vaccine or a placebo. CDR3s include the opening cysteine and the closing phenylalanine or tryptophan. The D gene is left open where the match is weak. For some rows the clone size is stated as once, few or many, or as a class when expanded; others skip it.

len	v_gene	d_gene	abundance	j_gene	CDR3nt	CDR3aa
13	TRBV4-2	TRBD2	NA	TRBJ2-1	TGTGCCAGCAGCCAAACACTAGCGGGCCCCCCTTTCTTC	CASSQTLAGPPFF
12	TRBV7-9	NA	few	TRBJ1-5	TGTGCCAGCAGCTCGGATATCAGTCCCCAGCATTTT	CASSSDISPQHF
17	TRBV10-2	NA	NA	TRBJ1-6	TGCGCCAGCAGTGAACCACAGGGACTCTCCTATAATTCACCCCTCCACTTT	CASSEPQGLSYNSPLHF
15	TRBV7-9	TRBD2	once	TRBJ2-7	TGTGCCAGCAGCTTAGAAGGGACTAGCGCTTACGAGCAGTACTTC	CASSLEGTSAYEQYF
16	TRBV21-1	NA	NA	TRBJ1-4	TGTGCCAGCAGCAACCCAGACAGGGGGCGTAATGAAAAACTGTTTTTT	CASSNPDRGRNEKLFF
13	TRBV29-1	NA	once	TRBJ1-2	TGCAGCGTTGAACTTGGGCAGCTCTATGGCTACACCTTC	CSVELGQLYGYTF
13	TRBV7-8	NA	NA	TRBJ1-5	TGTGCCAGCAGCCTCCGGGAAGGACAGCCCCAGCATTTT	CASSLREGQPQHF
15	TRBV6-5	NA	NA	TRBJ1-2	TGTGCCAGCACCAAAATTAATCGGGGTAACTATGGCTACACCTTC	CASTKINRGNYGYTF
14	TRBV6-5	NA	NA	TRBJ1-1	TGTGCCGCTACGTTCTCGACATCCCCCACTGAAGCTTTCTTT	CAATFSTSPTEAFF
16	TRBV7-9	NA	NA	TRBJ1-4	TGTGCCAGCAGCCCCGGGCAGGGTTGGGCTAATGAAAAACTGTTTTTT	CASSPGQGWANEKLFF